This is a list of T cell receptor beta chains from one sample in a study of T cells after yellow fever vaccination. TCRdb used MiXCR to reprocess the 5' RACE reads, holding one entry per CDR3 protein. This table has 280,000 or so distinct CDR3 sequences, approximately 8% appearing once. This sample comprised CD4+ T cells sorted from PBMCs, obtained 5 days after the yellow fever booster vaccination. The receptor set was obtained from a man between 18 and 29 years old who received the YFV17D yellow fever vaccine. Each CDR3 is given with its conserved first and last residue. The order of the fields is CDR3 DNA, CDR3 protein, clone size, J gene, V gene, D gene. The D gene is left open where the match is weak. The size entry is marked missing in some rows and otherwise reads once, few, many or a size class.

TGTGCCAGCAGCCCTTGGACAGCTAACACTGAAGCTTTCTTT CASSPWTANTEAFF few TRBJ1-1 TRBV9 .
TGTGCCAGCAGTCCCCAGGCTGGTGAAAAACTGTTTTTT CASSPQAGEKLFF . TRBJ1-4 TRBV12-3/TRBV12-4 .
TGCGCCAGCAGCCCGCAGGGGCAAGAGACCCAGTACTTC CASSPQGQETQYF many TRBJ2-5 TRBV18 .
TGTGCCAGCAGCCGAAGTCGGGGGGGAATCGAGACCCAGTACTTC CASSRSRGGIETQYF . TRBJ2-5 TRBV6-1 TRBD2
TGTGCCAGCATCTCAGACTGGACAGATAAAAACATTCAGTACTTC CASISDWTDKNIQYF few TRBJ2-4 TRBV21-1 .
TGTGCCAGCAGTTACTCGAAAATTCCTGGGTCGAATGAAAAACTGTTTTTT CASSYSKIPGSNEKLFF many TRBJ1-4 TRBV6-5 .
TGTGCCAGCTCACCAAGGGCAGTATCGATTAATTCACCCCTCCACTTT CASSPRAVSINSPLHF few TRBJ1-6 TRBV18 .
TGCGCCAGCAGCCAAGAGGGGCATGGCTACACCTTC CASSQEGHGYTF many TRBJ1-2 TRBV4-1 .
TGTGCCAGCAGTTTATTTGGGCTACAAGGGAATGAGCAGTTCTTC CASSLFGLQGNEQFF . TRBJ2-1 TRBV27 .
TGTGCCAGCAGTGAAGACTTCGCGGGGAGTCAGCCCCAGCATTTT CASSEDFAGSQPQHF many TRBJ1-5 TRBV2 .
TGCGCGTCGGCGACTAGCGGTCCCTACGAGCAGTACTTC CASATSGPYEQYF . TRBJ2-7 TRBV5-1 TRBD2
TGTGCCAGCAGCTACCCATATCAGGCAGGGGGCACAGATACGCAGTATTTT CASSYPYQAGGTDTQYF . TRBJ2-3 TRBV5-8 .
TGTGCCAGCAGAACCGGGACAGAGAATTCACCCCTCCACTTT CASRTGTENSPLHF . TRBJ1-6 TRBV4-2 TRBD1
TGTGCCAGCTCATCGGGGGCCCATGAAAAACTGTTTTTT CASSSGAHEKLFF . TRBJ1-4 TRBV18 .
TGTGCCAGCAGTTCAACTCAGGGTCAGCCCCAGCATTTT CASSSTQGQPQHF many TRBJ1-5 TRBV6-5 .
TGCAGCGTTGACGGCCCAAACTATGGCTACACCTTC CSVDGPNYGYTF few TRBJ1-2 TRBV29-1 .
TGTGCCAGCAGCGTGGAAGGGGGATCACCCCTCCACTTT CASSVEGGSPLHF few TRBJ1-6 TRBV9 .
TGTGCCAGCAGCGATCGGACTAGCGGCCCATCTTTC CASSDRTSGPSF . TRBJ2-1 TRBV3-1 TRBD2
TGCAGCGTCGCGGGACATGAGACCCAGTACTTC CSVAGHETQYF . TRBJ2-5 TRBV29-1 .
TGTGCCAGCAGCCAAATCAGAGGGTACGGAGCTTTCTTT CASSQIRGYGAFF few TRBJ1-1 TRBV14 .
TGTGCCAGCAGCAAACAGGGGGCGTCTTCCGGGGAGCTGTTTTTT CASSKQGASSGELFF . TRBJ2-2 TRBV2 TRBD1
TGTGCCAGCAGCTCACGATTGGGGGAGGCGGCTGAAGCTTTCTTT CASSSRLGEAAEAFF few TRBJ1-1 TRBV7-2 .
TGTGCCAGCACCGAGGACGCGATCTATAATTCACCCCTCCACTTT CASTEDAIYNSPLHF many TRBJ1-6 TRBV6-2/TRBV6-3 .
TGCAGCTCCCAGACGGGACAGGGGCCCGAGACCCAGTACTTC CSSQTGQGPETQYF . TRBJ2-5 TRBV29-1 TRBD1
TGTGCCAGCAGCAAACTAGTCTTGTCGGAGACCCAGTACTTC CASSKLVLSETQYF . TRBJ2-5 TRBV7-2 .
TGTGCCAGCAGTGAAGCGACTAACAGAGATACGCAGTATTTT CASSEATNRDTQYF few TRBJ2-3 TRBV2 .
TGTGCCAGCATCCGAGGGACAACCCTCTCCTACAATGAGCAGTTCTTC CASIRGTTLSYNEQFF once TRBJ2-1 TRBV11-1 .
TGTGCCAGCAGCTTAGGCGATCGGGAGACCCAGTACTTC CASSLGDRETQYF many TRBJ2-5 TRBV11-2 .
TGCAGTGCTAGGGCCCCGTGGACAGGGGACACTGAAGCTTTCTTT CSARAPWTGDTEAFF . TRBJ1-1 TRBV20-1 TRBD1
TGTGCCAGCAGTTTACAAGCGGGGGGGGTTGGAGATACGCAGTATTTT CASSLQAGGVGDTQYF few TRBJ2-3 TRBV12-3/TRBV12-4 TRBD2
TGTGCCAGCAGCTTAGATGTTAGCGGGAAGACCCAGTACTTC CASSLDVSGKTQYF . TRBJ2-5 TRBV7-8 TRBD2
TGTGCCAGCAGCCGTGACCAGAATAACTATGGCTACACCTTC CASSRDQNNYGYTF . TRBJ1-2 TRBV7-6 .
TGTGCCAGCAGCATCAGGGGGCTGAATTCACCCCTCCACTTT CASSIRGLNSPLHF few TRBJ1-6 TRBV12-3/TRBV12-4 TRBD1
TGTGCCAGCTCCCCACTACAGGGTATTGGTCAGCCCCAGCATTTT CASSPLQGIGQPQHF many TRBJ1-5 TRBV27 .
TGTGCCAGCTCACCTCAAAAAGGACACCTGAACACTGAAGCTTTCTTT CASSPQKGHLNTEAFF . TRBJ1-1 TRBV18 .
TGTGCCAGCAGCTTAGACCGCTATGGCTACACCTTC CASSLDRYGYTF many TRBJ1-2 TRBV7-2 .
TGTGCCAGCAGTTACGACGGGACAGGGAAGCTGTTTTTT CASSYDGTGKLFF . TRBJ2-2 TRBV6-5 TRBD1
TGTGCCAGCAGCTTAGTGTTTACCGGGGAGCTGTTTTTT CASSLVFTGELFF few TRBJ2-2 TRBV7-9 .
TGTGCCAGCAGTTCCGGACAGGGGCCGACAGATACGCAGTATTTT CASSSGQGPTDTQYF few TRBJ2-3 TRBV27 TRBD1
TGTGCCAGCAGTACCGGGGGGTCCAAAAACATTCAGTACTTC CASSTGGSKNIQYF few TRBJ2-4 TRBV6-5 TRBD2
TGTGCCAGCAGCGTGCAGGGTAGCACTGAAGCTTTCTTT CASSVQGSTEAFF . TRBJ1-1 TRBV9 .
TGCGCCAGCAGCCAAGACCCGGCAGGGGGGCGGAGGTCACCCCTCCACTTT CASSQDPAGGRRSPLHF few TRBJ1-6 TRBV4-3 TRBD1
TGTGCCAGCAGTAGCACCCTCAATCAGCCCCAGCATTTT CASSSTLNQPQHF few TRBJ1-5 TRBV7-3 .
TGTGCCAGCAGCTTGGGATGGGGGGCCGGGCAGTTCTTC CASSLGWGAGQFF . TRBJ2-1 TRBV5-6 .
TGTGCCAGCAGCGAGAGTGTCAGGGGTCACCAAGAGACCCAGTACTTC CASSESVRGHQETQYF . TRBJ2-5 TRBV9 .
TGCGCCAGCAGCCCCGGGACAGGGAATCAGCCCCAGCATTTT CASSPGTGNQPQHF many TRBJ1-5 TRBV7-2 TRBD1
TGTGCCACCAGTGATTTTGAAAATTCACCCCTCCACTTT CATSDFENSPLHF few TRBJ1-6 TRBV24-1 .
TGTGCCAGCAGCTTAAAGGGTTACAATGAGCAGTTCTTC CASSLKGYNEQFF many TRBJ2-1 TRBV7-9 .
TGTGCCAGCAGCTTAGCCACAGGCGAGACCTTTGGGGCTGAAGCTTTCTTT CASSLATGETFGAEAFF . TRBJ1-1 TRBV7-9 .